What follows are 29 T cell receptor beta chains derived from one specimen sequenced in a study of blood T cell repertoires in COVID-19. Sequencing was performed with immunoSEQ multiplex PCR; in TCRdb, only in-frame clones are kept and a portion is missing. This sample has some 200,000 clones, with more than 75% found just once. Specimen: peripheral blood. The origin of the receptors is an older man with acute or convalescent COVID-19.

The CDR3 loop is CASSLVAGGPGELFF. The DNA of the CDR3 is TGTGCCAGCAGCCTGGTAGCGGGAGGGCCCGGGGAGCTGTTTTTT. V and J are TRBV5-4 and TRBJ2-2; 11 bases align to TRBD2. The V segment lost 4 bases and the J segment 6 bases; nucleotides outside the gene matches: 5. The CDR3 loop spans 15 amino acids. CDR1 and CDR2 (germline): SGHNT, YYREEE (reference sequence).

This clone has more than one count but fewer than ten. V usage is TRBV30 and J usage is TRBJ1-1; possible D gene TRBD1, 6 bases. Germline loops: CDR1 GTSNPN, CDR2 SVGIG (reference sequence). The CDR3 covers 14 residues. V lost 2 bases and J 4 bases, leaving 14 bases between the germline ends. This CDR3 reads CAWSPRGGSTEAFF. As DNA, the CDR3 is TGTGCCTGGAGTCCCAGGGGTGGGTCCACTGAAGCTTTCTTT.

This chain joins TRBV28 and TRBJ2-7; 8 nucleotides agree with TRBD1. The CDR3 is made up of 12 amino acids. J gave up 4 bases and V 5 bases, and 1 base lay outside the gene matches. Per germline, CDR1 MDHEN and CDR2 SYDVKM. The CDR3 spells CASSHRGYEQYV. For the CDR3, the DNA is TGTGCCAGCAGTCACAGGGGGTACGAGCAGTACGTC.

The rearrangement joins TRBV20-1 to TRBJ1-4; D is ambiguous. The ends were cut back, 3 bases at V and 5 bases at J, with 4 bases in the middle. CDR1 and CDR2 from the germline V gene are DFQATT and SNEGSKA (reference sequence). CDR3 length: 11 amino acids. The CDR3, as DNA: TGCAGTGCTAGCAAAAATGAAAAACTGTTTTTT. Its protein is CSASKNEKLFF.

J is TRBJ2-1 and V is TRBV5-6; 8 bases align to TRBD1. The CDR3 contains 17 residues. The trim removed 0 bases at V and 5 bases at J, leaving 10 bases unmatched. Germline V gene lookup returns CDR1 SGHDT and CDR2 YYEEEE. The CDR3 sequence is CASSLATDRVRNNEQFF. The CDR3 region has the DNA TGTGCCAGCAGCTTGGCCACGGACAGGGTACGGAACAATGAGCAGTTCTTC.

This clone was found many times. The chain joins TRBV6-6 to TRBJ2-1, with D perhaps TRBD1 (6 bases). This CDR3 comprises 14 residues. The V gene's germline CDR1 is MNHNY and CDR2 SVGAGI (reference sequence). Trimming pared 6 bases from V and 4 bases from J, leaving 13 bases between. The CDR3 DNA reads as TGTGCCAGCAGGACCGGGACAAATTACAATGAGCAGTTCTTC. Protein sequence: CASRTGTNYNEQFF.

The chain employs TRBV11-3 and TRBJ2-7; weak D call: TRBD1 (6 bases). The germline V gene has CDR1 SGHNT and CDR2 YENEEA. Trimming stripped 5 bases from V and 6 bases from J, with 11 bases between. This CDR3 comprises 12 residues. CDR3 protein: CASSPEGVEQYV. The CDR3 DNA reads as TGTGCCAGCAGCCCCGAGGGGGTCGAGCAGTACGTC.

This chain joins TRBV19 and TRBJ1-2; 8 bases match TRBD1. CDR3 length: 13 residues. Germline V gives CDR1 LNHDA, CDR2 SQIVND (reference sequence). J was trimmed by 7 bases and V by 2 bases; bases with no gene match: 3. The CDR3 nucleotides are TGTGCCAGTAGTATAAGACAGGGGCTTGGCTACACCTTC. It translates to CASSIRQGLGYTF.

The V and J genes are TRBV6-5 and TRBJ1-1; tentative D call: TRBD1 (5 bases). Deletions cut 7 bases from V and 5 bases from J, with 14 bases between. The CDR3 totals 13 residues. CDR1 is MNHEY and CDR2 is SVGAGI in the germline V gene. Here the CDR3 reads CASKVGARTEAFF. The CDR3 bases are TGTGCCAGCAAGGTAGGGGCGCGGACTGAAGCTTTCTTT.

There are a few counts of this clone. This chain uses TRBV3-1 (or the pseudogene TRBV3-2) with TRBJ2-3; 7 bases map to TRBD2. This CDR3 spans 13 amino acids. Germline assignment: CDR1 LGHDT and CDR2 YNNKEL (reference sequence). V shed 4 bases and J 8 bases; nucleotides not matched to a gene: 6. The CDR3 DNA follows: TGTGCCAGCAGCCCCACCGGGGAGGGTACGCAGTATTTT. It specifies CASSPTGEGTQYF.

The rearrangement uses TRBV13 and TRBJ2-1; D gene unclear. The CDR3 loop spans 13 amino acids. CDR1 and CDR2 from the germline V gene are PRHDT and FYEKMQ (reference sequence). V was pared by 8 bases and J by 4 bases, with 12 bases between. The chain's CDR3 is CASGGSSYNEQFF. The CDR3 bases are TGTGCCAGCGGCGGTAGCTCTTACAATGAGCAGTTCTTC. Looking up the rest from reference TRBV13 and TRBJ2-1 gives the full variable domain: AAGVIQSPRHLIKEKRETATLKCYPIPRHDTVYWYQQGPGQDPQFLISFYEKMQSDKGSIPDRFSAQQFSDYHSELNMSSLELGDSALYFCASGGSSYNEQFFGPGTRLTVL.

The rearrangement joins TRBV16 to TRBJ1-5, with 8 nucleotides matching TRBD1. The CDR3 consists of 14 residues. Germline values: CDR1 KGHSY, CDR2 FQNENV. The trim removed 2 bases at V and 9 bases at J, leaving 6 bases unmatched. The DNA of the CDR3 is TGTGCCAGCAGCCAAACGACAGGGGAGAGGCCCCAGCATTTT. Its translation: CASSQTTGERPQHF. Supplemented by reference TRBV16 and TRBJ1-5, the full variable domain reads GEEVAQTPKHLVRGEGQKAKLYCAPIKGHSYVFWYQQVLKNEFKFLISFQNENVFDETGMPKERFSAKCLPNSPCSLEIQATKLEDSAVYFCASSQTTGERPQHFGDGTRLSIL.

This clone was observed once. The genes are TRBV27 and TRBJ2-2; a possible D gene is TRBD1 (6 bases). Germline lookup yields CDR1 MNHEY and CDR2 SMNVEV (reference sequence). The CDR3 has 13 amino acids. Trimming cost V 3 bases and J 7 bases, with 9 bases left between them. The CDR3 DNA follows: TGTGCCAGCAGTTTCGCAGGGGTCGGGGAGCTGTTTTTT. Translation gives CASSFAGVGELFF.

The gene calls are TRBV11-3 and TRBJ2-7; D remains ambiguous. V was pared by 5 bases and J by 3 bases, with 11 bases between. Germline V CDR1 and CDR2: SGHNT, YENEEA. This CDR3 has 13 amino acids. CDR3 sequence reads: CASSLPQDYEQYV. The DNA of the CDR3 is TGTGCCAGCAGCCTCCCTCAGGACTACGAGCAGTACGTC.

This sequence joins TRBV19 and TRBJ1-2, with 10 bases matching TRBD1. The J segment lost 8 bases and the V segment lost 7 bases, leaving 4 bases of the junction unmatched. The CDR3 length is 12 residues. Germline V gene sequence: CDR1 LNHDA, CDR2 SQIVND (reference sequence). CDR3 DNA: TGTGCCAGTACCGACAGGGGGCCCGGCTACACCTTC. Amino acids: CASTDRGPGYTF.

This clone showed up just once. The CDR3 sequence: CASSGAGGAEETQYF. In DNA form, the CDR3 reads TGTGCCAGCAGTGGGGCAGGGGGCGCGGAGGAGACCCAGTACTTC. The chain joins TRBV27 to TRBJ2-5; TRBD1 agrees at 8 bases. V shed 5 bases, J shed 5 bases, and the junction held 10 bases outside the gene matches. Germline V lookup: CDR1 MNHEY, CDR2 SMNVEV (reference sequence). The CDR3 is 15 amino acids.

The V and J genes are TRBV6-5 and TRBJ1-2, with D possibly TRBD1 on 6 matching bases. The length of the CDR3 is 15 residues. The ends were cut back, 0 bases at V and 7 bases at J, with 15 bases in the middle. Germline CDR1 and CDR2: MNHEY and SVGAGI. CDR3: CASSYSLPGEGGYTF. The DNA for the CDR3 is TGTGCCAGCAGTTACTCACTTCCAGGGGAAGGTGGCTACACCTTC.

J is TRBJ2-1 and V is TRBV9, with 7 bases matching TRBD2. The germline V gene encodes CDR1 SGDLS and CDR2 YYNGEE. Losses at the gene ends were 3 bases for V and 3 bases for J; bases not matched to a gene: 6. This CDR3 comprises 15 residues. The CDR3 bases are TGTGCCAGCAGCGCCGATAGCGGGCGCTACAATGAGCAGTTCTTC. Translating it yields CASSADSGRYNEQFF. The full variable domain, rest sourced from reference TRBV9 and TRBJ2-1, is DSGVTQTPKHLITATGQRVTLRCSPRSGDLSVYWYQQSLDQGLQFLIQYYNGEERAKGNILERFSAQQFPDLHSELNLSSLELGDSALYFCASSADSGRYNEQFFGPGTRLTVL.

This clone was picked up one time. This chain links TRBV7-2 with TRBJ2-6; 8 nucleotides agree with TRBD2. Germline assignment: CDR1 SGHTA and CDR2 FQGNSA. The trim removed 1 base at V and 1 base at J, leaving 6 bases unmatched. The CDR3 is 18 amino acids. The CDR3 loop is CASSLEPAGVSGANVLTF. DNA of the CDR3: TGTGCCAGCAGCTTAGAGCCAGCGGGAGTATCTGGGGCCAACGTCCTGACTTTC. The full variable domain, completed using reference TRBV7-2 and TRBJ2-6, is GAGVSQSPSNKVTEKGKDVELRCDPISGHTALYWYRQSLGQGLEFLIYFQGNSAPDKSGLPSDRFSAERTGGSVSTLTIQRTQQEDSAVYLCASSLEPAGVSGANVLTFGAGSRLTVL.

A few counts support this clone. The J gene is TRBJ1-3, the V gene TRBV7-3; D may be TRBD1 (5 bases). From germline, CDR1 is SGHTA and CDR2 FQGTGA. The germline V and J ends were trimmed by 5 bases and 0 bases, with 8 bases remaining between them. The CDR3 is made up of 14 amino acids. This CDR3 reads CASSLDSSGNTIYF. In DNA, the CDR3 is TGTGCCAGCAGCCTAGACAGCTCTGGAAACACCATATATTTT.

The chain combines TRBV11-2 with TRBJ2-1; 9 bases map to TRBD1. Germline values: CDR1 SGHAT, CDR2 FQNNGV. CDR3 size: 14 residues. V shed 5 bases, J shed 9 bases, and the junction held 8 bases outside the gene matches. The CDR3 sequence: CASSHPGQGAEQFF. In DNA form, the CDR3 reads TGTGCCAGCAGCCACCCGGGACAGGGTGCTGAGCAGTTCTTC. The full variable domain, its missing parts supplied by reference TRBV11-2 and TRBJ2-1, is EAGVAQSPRYKIIEKRQSVAFWCNPISGHATLYWYQQILGQGPKLLIQFQNNGVVDDSQLPKDRFSAERLKGVDSTLKIQPAKLEDSAVYLCASSHPGQGAEQFFGPGTRLTVL.

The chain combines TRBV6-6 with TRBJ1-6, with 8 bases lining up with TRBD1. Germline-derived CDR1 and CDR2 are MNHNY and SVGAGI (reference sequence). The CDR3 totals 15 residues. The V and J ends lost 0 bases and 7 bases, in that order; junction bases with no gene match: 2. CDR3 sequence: CASSYSGQGNSPLHF. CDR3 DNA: TGTGCCAGCAGTTACTCCGGACAGGGAAATTCACCCCTCCACTTT.

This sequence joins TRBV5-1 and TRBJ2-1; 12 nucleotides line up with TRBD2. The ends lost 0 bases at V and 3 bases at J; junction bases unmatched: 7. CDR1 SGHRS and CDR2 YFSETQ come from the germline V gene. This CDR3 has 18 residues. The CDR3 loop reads CASSLATSGGQDYNEQFF. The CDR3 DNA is TGCGCCAGCAGCTTGGCGACTAGCGGGGGACAAGACTACAATGAGCAGTTCTTC.

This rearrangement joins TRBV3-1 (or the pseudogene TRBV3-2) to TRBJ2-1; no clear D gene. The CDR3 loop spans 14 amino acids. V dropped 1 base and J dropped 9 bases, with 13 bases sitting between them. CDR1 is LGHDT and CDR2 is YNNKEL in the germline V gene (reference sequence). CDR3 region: CASSQVLSFGEQFF. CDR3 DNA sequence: TGTGCCAGCAGCCAAGTCTTGAGCTTCGGTGAGCAGTTCTTC.

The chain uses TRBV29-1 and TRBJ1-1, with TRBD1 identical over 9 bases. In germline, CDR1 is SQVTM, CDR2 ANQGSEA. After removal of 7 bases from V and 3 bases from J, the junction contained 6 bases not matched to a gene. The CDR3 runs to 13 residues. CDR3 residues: CSGRDRDYTEAFF. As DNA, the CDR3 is TGCAGCGGGCGGGACAGGGATTACACTGAAGCTTTCTTT.

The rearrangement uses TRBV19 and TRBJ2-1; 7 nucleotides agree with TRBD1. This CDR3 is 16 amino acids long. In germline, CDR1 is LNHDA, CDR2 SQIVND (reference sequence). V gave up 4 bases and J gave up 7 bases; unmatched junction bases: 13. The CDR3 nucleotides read TGTGCCAGTAGTAAGATACAAAGACAGGGCCCTAATGAGCAGTTCTTC. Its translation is CASSKIQRQGPNEQFF.

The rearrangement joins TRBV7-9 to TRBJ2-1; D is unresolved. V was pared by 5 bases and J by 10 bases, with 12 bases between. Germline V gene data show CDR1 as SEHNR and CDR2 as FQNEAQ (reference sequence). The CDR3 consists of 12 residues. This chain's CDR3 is CASSLQTQEQFF. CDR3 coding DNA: TGTGCCAGCAGCCTTCAGACTCAGGAGCAGTTCTTC. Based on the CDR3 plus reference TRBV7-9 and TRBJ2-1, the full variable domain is DTGVSQNPRHKITKRGQNVTFRCDPISEHNRLYWYRQTLGQGPEFLTYFQNEAQLEKSRLLSDRFSAERPKGSFSTLEIQRTEQGDSAMYLCASSLQTQEQFFGPGTRLTVL.

CDR3 sequence reads: CAISAAGGSKNIQYF. For the CDR3, the DNA is TGTGCCATCAGTGCGGCAGGGGGATCCAAAAACATTCAGTACTTC. The chain employs TRBV10-3 and TRBJ2-4; 7 bases fit TRBD1. Germline V CDR1 and CDR2: ENHRY, SYGVKD. Trimming removed 4 bases from V and 2 bases from J; junction bases left unmatched: 5. The CDR3 has 15 residues.

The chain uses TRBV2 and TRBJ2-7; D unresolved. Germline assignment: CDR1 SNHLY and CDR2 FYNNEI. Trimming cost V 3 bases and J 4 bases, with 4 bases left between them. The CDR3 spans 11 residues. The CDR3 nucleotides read TGTGCCAGCAGTGATTCATACGAGCAGTACTTC. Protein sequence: CASSDSYEQYF. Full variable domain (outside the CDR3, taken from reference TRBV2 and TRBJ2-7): EPEVTQTPSHQVTQMGQEVILRCVPISNHLYFYWYRQILGQKVEFLVSFYNNEISEKSEIFDDQFSVERPDGSNFTLKIRSTKLEDSAMYFCASSDSYEQYFGPGTRLTVT.